This T cell receptor (beta chain) was identified in a study of T cell clonality in common variable immunodeficiency. The germline CDR1 and CDR2 sequences are SGHTA and FQGTGA. The CDR3 contains 15 residues. V lost 5 bases to trimming and J lost 7 bases; unmatched junction nucleotides: 7. General study results and limits: Fewer deletions and N-nucleotide insertions were reportedly seen in common variable immunodeficiency TCR beta sequences. Repertoire-complication correlations in CVID were limited by patient heterogeneity. What drives increased CVID clonality needs T cell subpopulation sequencing.

This clone was detected many times. The antigen is not known. With the read ending 3 residues before the CDR3 end, the germline J gene is used to fill in that end. Some clones are missing from TCRdb's copy, which holds only in-frame ones; the method was immunoSEQ multiplex PCR. The record shows around 60,000 clones for this sample, with no singletons present. The chain uses TRBV7-3 and TRBJ1-6; 8 bases map to TRBD1. The sample taken for sequencing was peripheral blood mononuclear cells. The sequence was obtained from a person aged 18-70 years in good health. The CDR3 reads CASSQGTGGNSPLHF. CDR3 bases read: TGTGCCAGCAGCCAAGGGACAGGAGGGAATTCACCC.